These 13 T cell receptor beta chains were all obtained from the same sample, sequenced in a study of graft-versus-host responses after intestinal transplantation. Intraepithelial plus lamina propria lymphocytes were released by processing graft tissue. Sequencing used immunoSEQ multiplex PCR; TCRdb keeps in-frame clones, though not all of them. Among around 17,000 clones listed, approximately 80% were seen once. The input for sequencing was ileum tissue, taken approximately 97 days after intestinal transplant. The receptors come from a human patient who received an intestinal transplant, so some T cells may come from the graft donor.

The chain combines TRBV5-1 with TRBJ2-5; D is possibly TRBD1 or TRBD2 (6 bases each). The CDR3 has 20 residues. Germline lookup yields CDR1 SGHRS and CDR2 YFSETQ. Trimming left V 0 bases short and J 5 bases short, with 29 bases between. CDR3 loop: CASSLEGGSPDWSGRETQYF. In nucleotides, the CDR3 is TGCGCCAGCAGCTTGGAAGGGGGGTCCCCGGATTGGTCGGGTAGGGAGACCCAGTACTTC. Based on the CDR3 plus reference TRBV5-1 and TRBJ2-5, the full variable domain is KAGVTQTPRYLIKTRGQQVTLSCSPISGHRSVSWYQQTPGQGLQFLFEYFSETQRNKGNFPGRFSGRQFSNSRSEMNVSTLELGDSALYLCASSLEGGSPDWSGRETQYFGPGTRLLVL.

The chain links TRBV2 to TRBJ2-1; 10 bases agree with TRBD2. This CDR3 contains 13 residues. With V trimmed by 8 bases and J by 9 bases, 7 bases remained unmatched. Germline CDR1 is SNHLY and CDR2 is FYNNEI. This chain's CDR3 is CASPGSGRAEQFF. CDR3 DNA: TGTGCCAGCCCCGGGAGCGGGAGGGCTGAGCAGTTCTTC.

V and J are TRBV29-1 and TRBJ2-1, with TRBD2 as a possible D gene (6 bases). V was cut by 4 bases and J by 1 base, with 14 bases left in between. Germline lookup yields CDR1 SQVTM and CDR2 ANQGSEA. This CDR3 spans 15 amino acids. CDR3 amino acids: CSVGRGPNSYNEQFF. CDR3 sequence (DNA): TGCAGCGTTGGGCGGGGCCCGAATTCCTACAATGAGCAGTTCTTC.

V is TRBV6-1 and J is TRBJ1-4; D is uncertain. V shed 6 bases and J shed 8 bases, with 16 bases lying between them. This CDR3 has 14 residues. The germline CDR1 and CDR2 sequences are MNHNS and SASEGT. This CDR3 reads CASSRARGWEKLFF. The CDR3 DNA reads TGTGCCAGCAGCCGAGCCAGAGGGTGGGAAAAACTGTTTTTT.

The CDR3 here is CASSLWWTAPNTEAFF. CDR3 coding DNA: TGCGCCAGCAGCCTGTGGTGGACAGCTCCGAACACTGAAGCTTTCTTT. The rearrangement uses TRBV4-1 and TRBJ1-1; D perhaps matches TRBD1 (6 bases). The germline gives CDR1 MGHRA, CDR2 YSYEKL. V lost 4 bases and J lost 1, with 16 bases in between. This CDR3 is built from 16 residues.

V and J are TRBV5-5 and TRBJ2-2; D is unclear. Germline-derived CDR1 and CDR2 are SGHKS and YYEKEE (reference sequence). CDR3 length equals 15 residues. Trimming pared 4 bases from V and 0 bases from J, leaving 10 bases between. CDR3 region: CASSRSFANTGELFF. The CDR3 DNA sequence: TGTGCCAGCAGCCGGTCGTTCGCGAACACCGGGGAGCTGTTTTTT.

V usage is TRBV28 and J usage is TRBJ1-5; 8 nucleotides match TRBD1. This CDR3 spans 16 amino acids. Germline values: CDR1 MDHEN, CDR2 SYDVKM. The junction had 9 bases not matched to a gene; V was cut back by 3 bases and J by 5 bases. DNA for the CDR3: TGTGCCAGCAGTTTGTCCGGGACAGGTCTATATCAGCCCCAGCATTTT. Amino acid sequence: CASSLSGTGLYQPQHF.

The DNA for the CDR3 is TGTGCCAGCAGTTTATACCGGGACTCTTCCTACAATGAGCAGTTCTTC. This gives the protein CASSLYRDSSYNEQFF. The gene calls are TRBV27 and TRBJ2-1, with D perhaps matching TRBD2 (6 bases). Germline assignment: CDR1 MNHEY and CDR2 SMNVEV (reference sequence). V was pared by 1 base and J by 1 base, with 11 bases between. There are 16 residues in the CDR3.

This rearrangement joins TRBV1 to TRBJ2-5; whether TRBD2, the table's D call, matches the DNA was not checked. The J call is in doubt because the DNA end fits TRBJ2-7 better. TRBV1 is noted as a pseudogene. This CDR3 contains 21 residues. In DNA, the CDR3 is TGCACCAGCAGCCGTTTCTGTGGAAGGGACTTCGTTCCGTTATCGGTCTACGAGCAGTACTTC. Residues: CTSSRFCGRDFVPLSVYEQYF.

The chain employs TRBV4-1 and TRBJ2-1, with 8 bases fitting TRBD1. The V gene end was trimmed by 3 bases and the J gene end by 7 bases; junction bases not matched to a gene: 8. Germline loops: CDR1 MGHRA, CDR2 YSYEKL. This CDR3 spans 15 amino acids. The DNA of the CDR3 is TGCGCCAGCAGCCACACAGGGGGGCGCGCTAATGAGCAGTTCTTC. Translating gives CASSHTGGRANEQFF.

The chain recombines TRBV5-1 with TRBJ2-3, with D tentatively TRBD2 (6 bases). Looked up from germline, CDR1 is SGHRS and CDR2 is YFSETQ. The CDR3 is 20 amino acids. Trimming left V 0 bases short and J 4 bases short, with 27 bases between. The CDR3 region is CASSLVPGLRPGSGPDTQYF. Written as DNA, the CDR3 is TGCGCCAGCAGCTTGGTCCCCGGTTTGCGTCCCGGGAGCGGCCCAGATACGCAGTATTTT.

The rearrangement links TRBV5-8 to TRBJ2-1; D remains unclear. CDR1 SGHTS and CDR2 YDEGEE come from the germline V gene. Trimming removed 0 bases at V and 4 bases at J, with 5 bases between. The CDR3 is 13 amino acids. The CDR3 loop reads CASSLGWYNEQFF. Written as DNA, the CDR3 is TGTGCCAGCAGCTTGGGCTGGTACAATGAGCAGTTCTTC.

The V call is TRBV6-1, the J call TRBJ2-7; D assignment may be TRBD1 or TRBD2 (5 bases each). Germline values: CDR1 MNHNS, CDR2 SASEGT. The CDR3 covers 14 residues. V shed 5 bases and J shed 3 bases, with 14 bases lying between them. This CDR3 reads CASSRPGRSYEQYF. Written as DNA, the CDR3 is TGTGCCAGCAGTCGCCCGGGACGGAGCTACGAGCAGTACTTC.